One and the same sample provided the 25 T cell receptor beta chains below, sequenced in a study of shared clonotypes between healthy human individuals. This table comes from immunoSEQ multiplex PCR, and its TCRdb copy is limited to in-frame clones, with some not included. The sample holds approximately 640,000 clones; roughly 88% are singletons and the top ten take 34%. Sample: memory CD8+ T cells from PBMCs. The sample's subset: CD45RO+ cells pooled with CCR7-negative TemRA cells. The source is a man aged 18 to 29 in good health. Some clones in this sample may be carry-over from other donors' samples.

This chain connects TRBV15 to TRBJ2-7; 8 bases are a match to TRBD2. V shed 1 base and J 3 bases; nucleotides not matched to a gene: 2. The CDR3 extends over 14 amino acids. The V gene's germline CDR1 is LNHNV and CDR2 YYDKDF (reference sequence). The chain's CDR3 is CATSRGREVYEQYF. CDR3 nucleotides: TGTGCCACCAGCAGAGGGCGGGAGGTCTACGAGCAGTACTTC. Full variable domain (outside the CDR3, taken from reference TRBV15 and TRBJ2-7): DAMVIQNPRYQVTQFGKPVTLSCSQTLNHNVMYWYQQKSSQAPKLLFHYYDKDFNNEADTPDNFQSRRPNTSFCFLDIRSPGLGDTAMYLCATSRGREVYEQYFGPGTRLTVT.

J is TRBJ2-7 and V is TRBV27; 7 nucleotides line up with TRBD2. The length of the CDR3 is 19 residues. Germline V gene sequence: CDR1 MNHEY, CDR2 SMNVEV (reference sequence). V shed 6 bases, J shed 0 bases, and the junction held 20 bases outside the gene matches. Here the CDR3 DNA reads TGTGCCAGCAGACCCTCGCTAGCTGGGGAGGGACCCTTCTCCTACGAGCAGTACTTC. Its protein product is CASRPSLAGEGPFSYEQYF.

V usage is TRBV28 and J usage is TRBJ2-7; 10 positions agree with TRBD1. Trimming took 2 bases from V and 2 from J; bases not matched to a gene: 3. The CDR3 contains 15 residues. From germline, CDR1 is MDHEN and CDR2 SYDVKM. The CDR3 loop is CASSLAGQGTYEQYF. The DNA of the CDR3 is TGTGCCAGCAGTTTAGCGGGACAGGGGACCTACGAGCAGTACTTC.

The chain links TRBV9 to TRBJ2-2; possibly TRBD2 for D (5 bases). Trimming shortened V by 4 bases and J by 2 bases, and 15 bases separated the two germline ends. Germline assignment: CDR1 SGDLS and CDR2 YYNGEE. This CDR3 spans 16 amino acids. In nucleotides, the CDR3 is TGTGCCAGCAGCCCCAACCCAAGGACTAACACCGGGGAGCTGTTTTTT. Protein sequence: CASSPNPRTNTGELFF.

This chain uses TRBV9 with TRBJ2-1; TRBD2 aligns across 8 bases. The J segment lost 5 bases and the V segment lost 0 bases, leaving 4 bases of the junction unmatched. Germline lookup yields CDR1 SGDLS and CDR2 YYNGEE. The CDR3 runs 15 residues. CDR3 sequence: CASSVAGGDHNEQFF. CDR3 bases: TGTGCCAGCAGCGTAGCGGGAGGGGACCACAATGAGCAGTTCTTC.

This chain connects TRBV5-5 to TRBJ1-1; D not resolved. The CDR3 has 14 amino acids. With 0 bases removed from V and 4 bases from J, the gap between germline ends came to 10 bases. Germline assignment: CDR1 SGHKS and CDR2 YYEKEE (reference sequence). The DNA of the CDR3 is TGTGCCAGCAGCTTGGAGTGGACGCCCACTGAAGCTTTCTTT. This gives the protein CASSLEWTPTEAFF.

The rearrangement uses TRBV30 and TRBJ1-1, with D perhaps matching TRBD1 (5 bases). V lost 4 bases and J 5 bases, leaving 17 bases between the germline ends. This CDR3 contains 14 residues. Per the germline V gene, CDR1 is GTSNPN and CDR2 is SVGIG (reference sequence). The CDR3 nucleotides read TGTGCCTGGACGCCCTTTGCGGGGGGGACTGAAGCTTTCTTT. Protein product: CAWTPFAGGTEAFF.

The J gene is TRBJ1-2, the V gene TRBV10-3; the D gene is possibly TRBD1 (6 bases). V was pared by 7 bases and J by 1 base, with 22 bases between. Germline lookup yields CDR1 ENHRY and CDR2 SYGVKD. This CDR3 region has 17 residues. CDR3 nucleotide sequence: TGTGCCATCACCCTCAAACCGGGACATCCCCTTAACTATGGCTACACCTTC. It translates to CAITLKPGHPLNYGYTF.

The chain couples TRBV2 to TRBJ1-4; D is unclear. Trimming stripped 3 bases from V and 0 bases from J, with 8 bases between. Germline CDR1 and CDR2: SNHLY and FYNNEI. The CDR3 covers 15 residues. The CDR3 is CASSERRSTNEKLFF. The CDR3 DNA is TGTGCCAGCAGTGAGCGGCGGTCAACTAATGAAAAACTGTTTTTT.

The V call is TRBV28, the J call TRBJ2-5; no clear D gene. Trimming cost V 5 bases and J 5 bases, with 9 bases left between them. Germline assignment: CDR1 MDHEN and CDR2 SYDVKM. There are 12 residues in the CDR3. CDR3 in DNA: TGTGCCAGCAGTAACAGTCGGGAGACCCAGTACTTC. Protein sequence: CASSNSRETQYF.

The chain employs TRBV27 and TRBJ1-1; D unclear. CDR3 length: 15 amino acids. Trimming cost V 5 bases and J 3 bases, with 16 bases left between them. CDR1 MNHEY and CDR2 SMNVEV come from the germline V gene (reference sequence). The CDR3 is CASSPYLGLDTEAFF. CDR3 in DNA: TGTGCCAGCAGTCCCTATTTAGGATTGGACACTGAAGCTTTCTTT.

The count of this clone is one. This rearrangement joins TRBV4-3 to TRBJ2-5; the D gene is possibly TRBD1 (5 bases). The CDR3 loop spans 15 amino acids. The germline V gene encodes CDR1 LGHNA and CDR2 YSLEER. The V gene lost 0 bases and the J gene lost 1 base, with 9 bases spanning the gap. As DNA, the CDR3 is TGCGCCAGCAGCCAAGATTTAGGGGTCCAAGAGACCCAGTACTTC. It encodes CASSQDLGVQETQYF.

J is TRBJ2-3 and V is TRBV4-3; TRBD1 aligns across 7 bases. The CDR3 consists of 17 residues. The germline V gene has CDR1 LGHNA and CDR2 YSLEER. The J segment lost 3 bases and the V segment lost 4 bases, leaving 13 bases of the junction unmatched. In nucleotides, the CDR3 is TGCGCCAGCAGCCGACAAACCCGACAGGGCCGGACAGATACGCAGTATTTT. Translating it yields CASSRQTRQGRTDTQYF.

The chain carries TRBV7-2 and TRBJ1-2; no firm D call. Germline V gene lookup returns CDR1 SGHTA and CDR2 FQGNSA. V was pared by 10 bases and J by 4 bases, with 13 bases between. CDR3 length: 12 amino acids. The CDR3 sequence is CAITGRSYGYTF. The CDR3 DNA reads TGTGCCATAACCGGCAGATCCTATGGCTACACCTTC.

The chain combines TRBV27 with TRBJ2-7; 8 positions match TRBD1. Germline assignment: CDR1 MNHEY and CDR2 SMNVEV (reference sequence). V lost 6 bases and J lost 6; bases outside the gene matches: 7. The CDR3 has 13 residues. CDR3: CASSRTGRSEQYF. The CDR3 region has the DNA TGTGCCAGCAGCCGGACAGGGCGGAGCGAGCAGTACTTC.

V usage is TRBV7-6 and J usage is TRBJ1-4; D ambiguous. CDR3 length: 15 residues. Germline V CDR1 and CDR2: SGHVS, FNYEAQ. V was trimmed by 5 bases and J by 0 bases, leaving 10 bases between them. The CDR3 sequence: CASSQYRSTNEKLFF. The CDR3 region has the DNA TGTGCCAGCAGCCAATACAGATCAACTAATGAAAAACTGTTTTTT.

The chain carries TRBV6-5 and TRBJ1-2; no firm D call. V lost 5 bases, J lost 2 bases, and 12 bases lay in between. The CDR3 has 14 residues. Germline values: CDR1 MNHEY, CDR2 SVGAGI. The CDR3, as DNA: TGTGCCAGCAGTGAAGTCGACGGAAACTATGGCTACACCTTC. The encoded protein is CASSEVDGNYGYTF.

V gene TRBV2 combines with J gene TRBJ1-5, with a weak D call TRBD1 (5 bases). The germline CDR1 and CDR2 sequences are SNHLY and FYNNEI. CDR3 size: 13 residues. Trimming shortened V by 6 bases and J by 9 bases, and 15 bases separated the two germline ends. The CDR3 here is CASRNRTLRPQHF. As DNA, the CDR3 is TGTGCCAGCAGGAACAGGACATTAAGGCCCCAGCATTTT.

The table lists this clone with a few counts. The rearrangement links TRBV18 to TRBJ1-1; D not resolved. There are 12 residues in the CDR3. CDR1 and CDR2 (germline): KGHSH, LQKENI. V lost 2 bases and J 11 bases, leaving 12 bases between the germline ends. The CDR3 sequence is CASSPGGVDAFF. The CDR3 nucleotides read TGTGCCAGCTCACCAGGCGGAGTCGACGCTTTCTTT.

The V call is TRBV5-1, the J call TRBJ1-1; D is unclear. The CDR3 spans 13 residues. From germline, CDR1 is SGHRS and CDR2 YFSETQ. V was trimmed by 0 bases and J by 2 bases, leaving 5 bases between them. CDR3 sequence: CASSLVFNTEAFF. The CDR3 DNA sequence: TGCGCCAGCAGCTTGGTGTTTAACACTGAAGCTTTCTTT.

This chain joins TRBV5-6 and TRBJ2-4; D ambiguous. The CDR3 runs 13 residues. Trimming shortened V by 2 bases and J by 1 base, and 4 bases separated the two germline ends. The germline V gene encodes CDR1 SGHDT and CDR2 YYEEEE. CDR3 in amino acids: CASSFGAKNIQYF. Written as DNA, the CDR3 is TGTGCCAGCAGCTTCGGGGCCAAAAACATTCAGTACTTC.

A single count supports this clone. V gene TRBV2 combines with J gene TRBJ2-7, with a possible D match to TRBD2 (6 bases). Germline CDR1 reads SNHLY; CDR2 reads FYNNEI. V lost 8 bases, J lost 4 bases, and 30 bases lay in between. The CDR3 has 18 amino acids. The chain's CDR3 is CASGGFWDGYRAGYEQYF. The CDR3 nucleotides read TGTGCCAGCGGGGGGTTTTGGGATGGGTACCGAGCTGGATACGAGCAGTACTTC.

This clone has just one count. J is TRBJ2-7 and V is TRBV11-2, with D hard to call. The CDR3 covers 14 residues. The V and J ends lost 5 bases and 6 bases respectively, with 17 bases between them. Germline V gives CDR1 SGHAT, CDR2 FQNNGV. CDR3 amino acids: CASSPRASSSEQYF. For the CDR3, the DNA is TGTGCCAGCAGCCCAAGGGCGTCCAGTTCCGAGCAGTACTTC.

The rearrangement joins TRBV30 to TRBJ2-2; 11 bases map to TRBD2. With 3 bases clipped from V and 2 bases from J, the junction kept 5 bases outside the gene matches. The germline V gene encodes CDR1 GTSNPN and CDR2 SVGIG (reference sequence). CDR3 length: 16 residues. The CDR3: CAWRLAGGLNTGELFF. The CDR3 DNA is TGTGCCTGGAGGCTAGCGGGAGGACTTAACACCGGGGAGCTGTTTTTT. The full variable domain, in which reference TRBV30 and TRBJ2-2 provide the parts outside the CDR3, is SQTIHQWPATLVQPVGSPLSLECTVEGTSNPNLYWYRQAAGRGLQLLFYSVGIGQISSEVPQNLSASRPQDRQFILSSKKLLLSDSGFYLCAWRLAGGLNTGELFFGEGSRLTVL.

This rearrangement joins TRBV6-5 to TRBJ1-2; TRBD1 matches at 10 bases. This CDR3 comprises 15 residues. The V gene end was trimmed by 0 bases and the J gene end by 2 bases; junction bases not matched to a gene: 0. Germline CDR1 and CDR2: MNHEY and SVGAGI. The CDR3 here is CASSYSGQGNYGYTF. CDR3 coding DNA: TGTGCCAGCAGTTACTCGGGACAGGGGAACTATGGCTACACCTTC.